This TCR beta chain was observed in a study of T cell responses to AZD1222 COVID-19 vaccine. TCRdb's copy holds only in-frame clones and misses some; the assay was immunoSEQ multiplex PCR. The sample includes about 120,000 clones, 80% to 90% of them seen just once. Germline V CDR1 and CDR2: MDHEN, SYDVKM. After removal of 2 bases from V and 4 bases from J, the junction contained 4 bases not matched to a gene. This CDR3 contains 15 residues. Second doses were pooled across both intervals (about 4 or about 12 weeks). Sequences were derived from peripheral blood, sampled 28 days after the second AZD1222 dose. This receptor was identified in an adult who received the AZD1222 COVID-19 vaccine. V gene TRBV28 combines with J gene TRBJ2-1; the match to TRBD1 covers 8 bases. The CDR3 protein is CASSLIGTGYNEQFF. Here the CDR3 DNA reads TGTGCCAGCAGTTTAATCGGGACAGGATACAATGAGCAGTTCTTC.